The sequence of this TCR beta chain was determined in a study of T cell responses to AZD1222 COVID-19 vaccine. Libraries were prepared by immunoSEQ multiplex PCR; TCRdb keeps only in-frame clonotypes and omits some of them. The sample has around 190,000 clones, approximately 90% seen once. The CDR3 extends over 15 amino acids. Trimming took 2 bases from V and 0 from J; bases not matched to a gene: 3. Germline V lookup: CDR1 MNHEY, CDR2 SMNVEV (reference sequence). The chain recombines TRBV27 with TRBJ1-1, with 7 bases identical to TRBD1. The sample in question was peripheral blood, obtained 28 days after the second AZD1222 dose. The sequence derives from an adult who received the AZD1222 COVID-19 vaccine. Written as DNA, the CDR3 is TGTGCCAGCAGTTTACGGGACAGAGTGAACACTGAAGCTTTCTTT. It translates to CASSLRDRVNTEAFF.